The present T cell receptor beta chain was sequenced within a study of T cells after yellow fever vaccination. Study findings and constraints: Contaminants from the bulk population, in the form of abundant clonotypes, could be found in FACS-sorted repertoires.

Turning to this clonotype: The antigen is not known.

Trimming shortened V by 2 bases and J by 2 bases, and 12 bases separated the two germline ends. CDR1 and CDR2 from the germline V gene are SEHNR and FQNEAQ (reference sequence). The CDR3 totals 16 residues. 5'RACE template switching generated TCR cDNA, adding a universal primer site and UMIs. Each CDR3 protein gets one entry after TCRdb re-called the 5' RACE reads with MiXCR. The table records approximately 580,000 distinct CDR3 sequences, about 15% of them present only once. The receptor was derived from a man aged 18 to 29 who received the YFV17D yellow fever vaccine. The V and J genes are TRBV7-9 and TRBJ2-2; possibly TRBD2 for D (6 bases). The sequencing used PBMCs, collected 5 days after the first yellow fever vaccination. CDR3 sequence: CASSLLGTLNTGELFF. The CDR3 DNA is TGTGCCAGCAGCTTACTGGGGACTTTAAACACCGGGGAGCTGTTTTTT. The complete variable domain, with remaining parts taken from reference TRBV7-9 and TRBJ2-2, reads DTGVSQNPRHKITKRGQNVTFRCDPISEHNRLYWYRQTLGQGPEFLTYFQNEAQLEKSRLLSDRFSAERPKGSFSTLEIQRTEQGDSAMYLCASSLLGTLNTGELFFGEGSRLTVL.